This T cell receptor beta chain was identified in a study of identical twins (dated by TCRdb to about 2016). About the full investigation: To test whether fetal clonotypes persist, this study deep-sequenced TCR alpha and beta repertoires from monozygotic twins, from unrelated adults of various ages, and from cord blood. Replicate twin experiments were performed at different times using different library preparation protocols to rule out contamination.

Library creation used 5' RACE. TCRdb names Illumina HiSeq 2000 as the instrument used. Template switching introduced a universal primer binding site; the final cDNA contained a unique molecular identifier, enabling accurate counting of TCR cDNA molecules. Specific primers in the conserved constant-segment region were used to synthesize first-strand cDNA for the TCR alpha and beta chains. To control for contamination, each cDNA library was double barcoded with a SMART-Mk sample barcode plus Illumina barcodes. Two successive PCR steps introduced TruSeq adapter sequences along with Illumina sample barcodes. Sequencing of the TCR alpha and beta cDNA libraries was done on the Illumina HiSeq platform using custom primers. The original methods were these. MiGEC processed the raw reads to extract unique molecular identifiers, while MiXCR was used to determine the CDR3 positions. Recombination models were inferred per individual with the repgenHMM and IGoR tools using an EM algorithm. Shared clonotype analysis was performed with the tcR package in R, normalizing sharing by the product of cloneset sizes. To study raw recombination free of thymic and clonal selection effects, out-of-frame nonproductive sequences were analyzed. TCRdb reanalyzed the raw reads on its own, using fastp at Q25 for trimming and MiXCR for clone calling, and kept in-frame beta chains. Rows with a matching CDR3 protein are joined into one entry that keeps the most common DNA and genes. Clone size and V and J calls follow TCRdb, not the original study. The sample yields some 590,000 distinct CDR3 sequences; roughly 9.5% were counted once. In total, the top ten clones hold roughly 3% of the sample.

Overall results and qualifications from the work: Because the same donors could not be followed over many years, the conclusions relied on cross-sectional statistical analysis. Zero-insertion analyses could be partly confounded by invariant T cells such as MAIT and iNKT, although diverse VJ usage argued against such confounding for most clonotypes. Recombination models systematically underestimated out-of-frame TCR alpha sharing in monozygotic twins but agreed with sharing between unrelated individuals. Abundant cord blood beta clonotypes carried fewer insertions; young adult naive repertoires showed a weaker similar trend, while memory repertoires showed none. Excess twin sharing in beta out-of-frame sequences was weaker because fewer shared sequences lowered the signal-to-noise ratio. Out-of-frame TCR alpha sequences shared between twins showed an excess of low generation-probability sequences compared with coincidental sharing between unrelated individuals.

This clonotype was seen many times. It has no known antigen specificity. The input lacks base qualities; no much larger clone sits a single base away. A distance of 13 bases separates the germline ends of V and J, which lose 5 bases and 5 bases respectively. The CDR3 goes from the cysteine to the phenylalanine over 13 residues. Kept here is only the CDR3 DNA, which spans 39 bases and is read in frame from base 1. CDR1 SGHTA and CDR2 FQGNSA were looked up in the germline V gene. Every donor was a healthy Caucasian. Three pairs of female monozygotic twins, all aged 18 to 29 years, were included in the twin cohort. Peripheral blood mononuclear cells were the source from which RNA for the TCR libraries was isolated. In addition, the sample was reused for a study of yellow fever vaccine responses in identical twins. As that second study puts it: According to the authors, in identical twins the way T cells responded to vaccination appeared partly convergent and partly personalized. In the study, vaccine-responding T cell clones were precisely tracked in identical twins.

The clonotype comes from a woman in her late teens or twenties in good health. The sequenced sample consisted of PBMCs. Recombination linked TRBV7-2 to TRBJ2-7; a confident D gene designation cannot be given. Read as DNA, the sequence is TGTGCCAGCAGCAAATTGACGCGTCACGAGCAGTACTTC. Its protein product is CASSKLTRHEQYF.